This paragraph reports one T cell receptor beta chain. The sample is drawn from a study of long-term antiretroviral therapy in people with HIV. The CDR3 has 16 amino acids. Germline V gene lookup returns CDR1 SEHNR and CDR2 FQNEAQ (reference sequence). Losses at the gene ends were 5 bases for V and 0 bases for J; bases not matched to a gene: 4. Sequencing used immunoSEQ v3.0 at survey level. Here immunoSEQ multiplex PCR was the method, and the copy in TCRdb shows in-frame clones only, minus some. This sample has around 16,000 clones, with over 70% found just once. Two or more post-ART PBMC samples, plus at least one pre-ART sample, were available for each donor.

Sequencing used unsorted PBMCs, obtained about 1.3 years before starting antiretroviral therapy. The receptor comes from a man aged 25-40 years with HIV. This sequence joins TRBV7-9 and TRBJ2-3; TRBD2 matches at 11 bases. The CDR3 is CASSLGTSGSTDTQYF. In nucleotides, the CDR3 is TGTGCCAGCAGCCTAGGGACTAGCGGAAGCACAGATACGCAGTATTTT.